This T cell receptor (beta chain) originates from a study of T-cell reconstitution after alpha-beta-depleted transplantation in children. There are 13 residues in the CDR3. With 10 bases clipped from V and 0 bases from J, the junction kept 4 bases outside the gene matches. Germline lookup yields CDR1 MDHEN and CDR2 SYDVKM. Unique molecular identifiers were used to barcode this TCRbeta library. TCRdb reanalysed the PCR reads using MiXCR and keeps one entry per CDR3 protein. Altogether just under 550,000 distinct CDR3 sequences are present, about a sixth being singletons, with the ten largest covering 3.3%.

The sequencing used PBMCs from the stem cell graft donor, collected from the stem cell graft. The rearrangement uses TRBV28 and TRBJ1-1; the match to TRBD1 covers 8 bases. This clonotype was sampled from a human donor who donated a stem cell graft to a child with acute lymphoblastic leukemia. This CDR3 is CATGTGMNTEAFF. CDR3 sequence (DNA): TGTGCCACCGGGACAGGAATGAACACTGAAGCTTTCTTT.